This entry features one TCR beta chain sequence. The data stem from a study of cytomegalovirus exposure and HLA in healthy donors. The PCR ran on 60 Vbeta and 13 Jbeta primers. Repertoires were generated with immunoSEQ multiplex PCR, while TCRdb's copy carries only in-frame clones and drops some. This table holds 150,000 or so clones, around four fifths found once. The clonotype originates from a woman in her 30s in good health and CMV-seronegative. What was sequenced was PBMCs.

The CDR3 DNA sequence: TGCAGCGTTGCCCCCCCACGGGGGGGGGTGCGCAATGAGCAGTTCTTC. Amino acid sequence: CSVAPPRGGVRNEQFF. The rearrangement uses TRBV29-1 and TRBJ2-1; 8 bases are a match to TRBD2. Germline trimming cut 4 bases from V and 6 bases from J; bases unmatched to any gene: 14. From germline, CDR1 is SQVTM and CDR2 ANQGSEA. The CDR3 contains 16 residues.